This record looks at one T cell receptor beta chain sequence and its context. The CDR3 sequence is 14 residues long. Looked up from germline, CDR1 is MNHNY and CDR2 is SVGAGI (reference sequence). The germline V and J ends were trimmed by 2 bases and 2 bases, with 9 bases remaining between them. The sample is drawn from a study of blood T cell repertoires in COVID-19. Overall study: Sites in the United States, Italy and Spain provided acute and convalescent COVID-19 samples. The analysed material was cDNA or gDNA that came from T cells, B-cell-depleted T cells, or PBMCs.

TCRdb keeps only in-frame clones here, not all; method: immunoSEQ multiplex PCR. This table has 200,000 to 300,000 clones, approximately 87% appearing once. This clonotype originated in a woman aged 40 to 55 who had recovered from COVID-19. Input material: peripheral blood. The V and J genes are TRBV6-6 and TRBJ1-2, with a tentative D call TRBD1 (6 bases). The CDR3 spells CASSYGGRNYGYTF. CDR3 sequence (DNA): TGTGCCAGCAGTTACGGGGGCAGGAACTATGGCTACACCTTC.